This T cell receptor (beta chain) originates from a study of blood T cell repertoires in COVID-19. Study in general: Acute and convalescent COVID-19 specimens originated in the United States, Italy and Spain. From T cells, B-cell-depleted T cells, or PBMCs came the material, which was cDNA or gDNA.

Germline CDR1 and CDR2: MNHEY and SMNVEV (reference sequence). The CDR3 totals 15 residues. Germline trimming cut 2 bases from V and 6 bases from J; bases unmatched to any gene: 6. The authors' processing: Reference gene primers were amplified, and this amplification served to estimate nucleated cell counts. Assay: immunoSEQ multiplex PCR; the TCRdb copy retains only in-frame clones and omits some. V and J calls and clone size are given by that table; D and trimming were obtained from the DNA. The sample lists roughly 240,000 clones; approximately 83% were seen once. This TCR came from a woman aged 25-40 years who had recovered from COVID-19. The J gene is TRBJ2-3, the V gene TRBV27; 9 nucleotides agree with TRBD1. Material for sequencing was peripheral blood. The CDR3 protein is CASSLGDRVTDTQYF. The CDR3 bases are TGTGCCAGCAGTTTAGGGGACAGGGTGACCGATACGCAGTATTTT.